One and the same sample provided the 18 T cell receptor beta chains below, sequenced in a study of blood T cell repertoires in COVID-19. Only in-frame clones appear in the TCRdb table, and some are missing; sequencing was by immunoSEQ multiplex PCR. Of about 100,000 clones listed, 70% to 90% were seen once; the top ten hold 2.9%. Sequenced input: peripheral blood. The receptors were gathered from a woman of 80 years or more with acute or convalescent COVID-19.

This chain uses TRBV7-9 with TRBJ2-7; tentative D call: TRBD2 (5 bases). Germline CDR1 SEHNR, CDR2 FQNEAQ (reference sequence). The ends were cut back, 0 bases at V and 0 bases at J, with 15 bases in the middle. The CDR3 loop spans 17 amino acids. CDR3 amino acids: CASSLARLVTSSYEQYF. In DNA form, the CDR3 reads TGTGCCAGCAGCTTAGCGCGGCTAGTCACTAGCTCCTACGAGCAGTACTTC. Supplemented by reference TRBV7-9 and TRBJ2-7, the full variable domain reads DTGVSQNPRHKITKRGQNVTFRCDPISEHNRLYWYRQTLGQGPEFLTYFQNEAQLEKSRLLSDRFSAERPKGSFSTLEIQRTEQGDSAMYLCASSLARLVTSSYEQYFGPGTRLTVT.

V is TRBV9 and J is TRBJ1-4, with 8 bases identical to TRBD1. This CDR3 has 15 amino acids. V gave up 4 bases and J gave up 8 bases; unmatched junction bases: 10. Germline V lookup: CDR1 SGDLS, CDR2 YYNGEE. The CDR3 spells CASSLRQGQEEKLFF. CDR3 DNA: TGTGCCAGCAGCCTCCGACAGGGGCAAGAGGAAAAACTGTTTTTT.

J is TRBJ2-7 and V is TRBV11-2, with 8 positions matching TRBD1. V was pared by 6 bases and J by 8 bases, with 6 bases of the junction left unmatched. CDR1 and CDR2 (germline): SGHAT, FQNNGV. This CDR3 is 12 amino acids long. The CDR3 coding sequence is TGTGCCAGCAGGAATACAGGGGGGAAGCAGTACTTC. Translation gives CASRNTGGKQYF.

The V call is TRBV5-1, the J call TRBJ1-1; D perhaps matches TRBD1 (6 bases). There are 14 residues in the CDR3. Per germline, CDR1 SGHRS and CDR2 YFSETQ. The V gene lost 6 bases and the J gene lost 0 bases, with 12 bases spanning the gap. The CDR3, as DNA: TGCGCCAGCACTAGGACAGACATGAACACTGAAGCTTTCTTT. This translates into CASTRTDMNTEAFF. Filled out from reference TRBV5-1 and TRBJ1-1, the complete variable domain reads KAGVTQTPRYLIKTRGQQVTLSCSPISGHRSVSWYQQTPGQGLQFLFEYFSETQRNKGNFPGRFSGRQFSNSRSEMNVSTLELGDSALYLCASTRTDMNTEAFFGQGTRLTVV.

This clone was observed once. J is TRBJ1-5 and V is TRBV6-5; D ambiguous. Trimming pared 6 bases from V and 0 bases from J, leaving 9 bases between. This CDR3 has 14 amino acids. Germline V lookup: CDR1 MNHEY, CDR2 SVGAGI. In DNA form, the CDR3 reads TGTGCCAGCAGCCCAACTCTTAGCAATCAGCCCCAGCATTTT. It is translated as CASSPTLSNQPQHF.

The CDR3 DNA follows: TGTGCCAGCTCACCATTGGGGGCGGATGGCACTGAAGCTTTCTTT. As protein: CASSPLGADGTEAFF. The rearrangement joins TRBV18 to TRBJ1-1; D is possibly TRBD1 (6 bases). This CDR3 spans 15 amino acids. Germline V gene data show CDR1 as KGHSH and CDR2 as LQKENI. Deletions cut 2 bases from V and 4 bases from J, with 14 bases between. The full variable domain, completed using reference TRBV18 and TRBJ1-1, is NAGVMQNPRHLVRRRGQEARLRCSPMKGHSHVYWYRQLPEEGLKFMVYLQKENIIDESGMPKERFSAEFPKEGPSILRIQQVVRGDSAAYFCASSPLGADGTEAFFGQGTRLTVV.

The chain couples TRBV28 to TRBJ1-5, with 8 bases that match TRBD1. The CDR3 loop spans 16 amino acids. Germline V gene sequence: CDR1 MDHEN, CDR2 SYDVKM. After removal of 3 bases from V and 6 bases from J, the junction contained 10 bases not matched to a gene. Written as DNA, the CDR3 is TGTGCCAGCAGTTTCCGGACAGGGAGTTCAGCTCAGCCCCAGCATTTT. Translated, it gives CASSFRTGSSAQPQHF.

The chain combines TRBV18 with TRBJ1-2, with 8 bases fitting TRBD1. The length of the CDR3 is 14 residues. Germline CDR1 is KGHSH and CDR2 is LQKENI. Trimming took 3 bases from V and 7 from J; bases not matched to a gene: 7. CDR3 region: CASSPETGESGYTF. CDR3 bases: TGTGCCAGCTCACCCGAGACAGGGGAAAGTGGCTACACCTTC.

The chain employs TRBV6-5 and TRBJ2-3; 7 nucleotides line up with TRBD1. The CDR3 runs 15 residues. Germline CDR1 and CDR2: MNHEY and SVGAGI. Germline trimming cut 5 bases from V and 0 bases from J; bases unmatched to any gene: 5. CDR3 bases: TGTGCCAGCAGTAGGTGGACAGGAAGCACAGATACGCAGTATTTT. This codes for CASSRWTGSTDTQYF.

J is TRBJ2-1 and V is TRBV7-2, with 13 positions matching TRBD2. Trimming at V came to 1 base and at J to 10 bases, leaving 7 bases not matched to a gene. The CDR3 loop spans 16 amino acids. The germline V gene has CDR1 SGHTA and CDR2 FQGNSA. CDR3 sequence (DNA): TGTGCCAGCAGCTTAGAACTAGCGGGGGGGCCTGAGGAGCAGTTCTTC. Protein product: CASSLELAGGPEEQFF.

Only one count was recorded for this clone. This chain joins TRBV3-1 (or the pseudogene TRBV3-2) and TRBJ1-2; tentatively, D is TRBD1 (6 bases). The CDR3 runs 12 residues. The germline V gene has CDR1 LGHDT and CDR2 YNNKEL (reference sequence). Trimming took 4 bases from V and 8 from J, leaving 11 bases between them. The CDR3 nucleotides are TGTGCCAGCAGCCTTGACAGGAGGGGCTACACCTTC. The encoded protein is CASSLDRRGYTF.

CDR3 sequence reads: CASSRRQDRGFVTEAFF. CDR3 DNA: TGTGCCAGCAGCCGGCGCCAGGACAGGGGGTTTGTCACTGAAGCTTTCTTT. The chain recombines TRBV7-9 with TRBJ1-1; 10 bases are shared with TRBD1. This CDR3 is 17 amino acids long. Germline CDR1 and CDR2: SEHNR and FQNEAQ (reference sequence). J lost 4 bases, V lost 5 bases, and 13 bases had no gene match.

This sequence joins TRBV12-3 or TRBV12-4 and TRBJ2-7; 8 nucleotides line up with TRBD1. The V segment lost 3 bases and the J segment 5 bases; nucleotides outside the gene matches: 3. CDR3 length equals 13 residues. CDR3 residues: CASSLTGDHEQYF. The CDR3 coding sequence is TGTGCCAGCAGTTTGACAGGGGACCACGAGCAGTACTTC.

V is TRBV19 and J is TRBJ2-7; maybe TRBD1 (6 bases). Germline V gene lookup returns CDR1 LNHDA and CDR2 SQIVND (reference sequence). Trimming cost V 5 bases and J 3 bases, with 8 bases left between them. This CDR3 is 12 amino acids long. CDR3 sequence reads: CASSLQGYEQYF. CDR3 bases: TGTGCCAGTAGTTTACAGGGCTACGAGCAGTACTTC.

This clone was counted once. This chain links TRBV10-3 with TRBJ2-3; TRBD2 matches at 10 bases. V shed 6 bases and J 10 bases; nucleotides not matched to a gene: 19. CDR1 and CDR2 (germline): ENHRY, SYGVKD. This CDR3 has 17 amino acids. This CDR3 reads CAISPSGRASSEGAQYF. CDR3 DNA sequence: TGTGCCATCAGCCCAAGCGGGAGGGCCTCTAGCGAGGGTGCGCAGTATTTT.

This chain uses TRBV27 with TRBJ2-1; a possible D gene is TRBD2 (6 bases). This CDR3 comprises 13 residues. The germline V and J ends were trimmed by 6 bases and 1 base, with 7 bases remaining between them. Germline CDR1 reads MNHEY; CDR2 reads SMNVEV (reference sequence). The CDR3 sequence is CASRRGSYNEQFF. CDR3 bases: TGTGCCAGCAGACGGGGGTCCTACAATGAGCAGTTCTTC.

The chain couples TRBV28 to TRBJ2-5; 9 bases align to TRBD1. Germline values: CDR1 MDHEN, CDR2 SYDVKM. J was trimmed by 5 bases and V by 5 bases; bases with no gene match: 3. The CDR3 is 13 residues long. CDR3 amino acids: CASSGQGYETQYF. CDR3 DNA sequence: TGTGCCAGCAGTGGACAGGGGTATGAGACCCAGTACTTC.

The chain uses TRBV12-3 or TRBV12-4 and TRBJ2-7; D possibly corresponds to TRBD2 (6 bases). Trimming removed 5 bases at V and 2 bases at J, with 10 bases between. The CDR3 is 13 amino acids. DNA of the CDR3: TGTGCCAGCAGTCGGGACTTCGCCTACGAGCAGTACTTC. This encodes CASSRDFAYEQYF.